These 3 T cell receptor beta chains came from one sample sequenced in a study of identical twins (dated by TCRdb to about 2016). Libraries were constructed by 5' RACE. This sample was sequenced with an Illumina HiSeq 2000. TCRdb handled the public reads itself, with Q25 trimming in fastp and clone calling in MiXCR, and kept productive beta chains. When rows share a CDR3 protein, they turn into one entry using the most common DNA and genes. The sample has around 240,000 distinct CDR3 sequences on record, over 9.5% of them singletons. The ten most abundant clones make up more than 8% of the sample. Sequencing was done on a sample of memory T cells sorted from blood. The intended sense of this specimen's cell subset or site label: CD45RO+ enriched T cells. Every receptor here comes from a man between 45 and 60 years old in good health.

This clonotype was detected many times. The chain recombines TRBV6-2 or TRBV6-3 with TRBJ1-5, with 7 nucleotides matching TRBD1. Germline lookup yields CDR1 MNHEY and CDR2 SVGEGT. V lost 5 bases to trimming and J lost 6 bases; unmatched junction nucleotides: 13. The CDR3 is 16 residues long. The CDR3 protein is CASSTFRQGGGQPQHF. DNA of the CDR3: TGTGCCAGCAGTACGTTTCGACAGGGAGGGGGTCAGCCCCAGCATTTT.

This clonotype has a count of ten or more. The chain is built from TRBV5-1 and TRBJ1-1, with D possibly being TRBD1 (5 bases). V was trimmed by 0 bases and J by 4 bases, leaving 13 bases between them. Per germline, CDR1 SGHRS and CDR2 YFSETQ. The CDR3 is made up of 15 amino acids. The CDR3 reads CASSLGPGISTEAFF. In nucleotides, the CDR3 is TGCGCCAGCAGCTTGGGGCCAGGGATCAGCACTGAAGCTTTCTTT. The variable domain in full, with the rest retrieved from reference TRBV5-1 and TRBJ1-1, is KAGVTQTPRYLIKTRGQQVTLSCSPISGHRSVSWYQQTPGQGLQFLFEYFSETQRNKGNFPGRFSGRQFSNSRSEMNVSTLELGDSALYLCASSLGPGISTEAFFGQGTRLTVV.

A single count supports this clonotype. The J gene is TRBJ2-1, the V gene TRBV28; unclear D gene. CDR3 length: 12 amino acids. The germline V gene encodes CDR1 MDHEN and CDR2 SYDVKM. With 2 bases removed from V and 7 bases from J, the gap between germline ends came to 6 bases. The CDR3, as DNA: TGTGCCAGCAGTTTAAGCGTTAATGAGCAGTTCTTC. Translation gives CASSLSVNEQFF.